This T cell receptor beta chain was found in a study of blood T cell repertoires in COVID-19. Study summary: Acute and convalescent COVID-19 specimens originated in the United States, Italy and Spain.

The V end lost 7 bases, the J end lost 3 bases, and 15 bases lay between the germline ends. Per germline, CDR1 MNHEY and CDR2 SVGAGI. This CDR3 contains 14 residues. TCRdb's copy holds only in-frame clones and misses some; the assay was immunoSEQ multiplex PCR. The sample has 180,000 or so clones; about 90% are singletons. V gene TRBV6-5 combines with J gene TRBJ1-1, with no clear D. Sequencing used PBMCs or T cells enriched from blood (not recorded which). This clonotype was sampled from a human donor with acute COVID-19. The donor label of this sample is uncertain. The CDR3 spells CASILRGRDTEAFF. The CDR3 DNA follows: TGTGCCAGCATTCTACGGGGTCGAGACACTGAAGCTTTCTTT.